Following are 10 T cell receptor beta chains from one sample sequenced in a study of beta chain features in type 1 diabetes. Whole-study findings and limits: TCRB CDR3 length was moderately but significantly reduced in all four CD4+ subsets of Type 1 diabetes patients.

cDNA synthesis used the whole RNA isolate, giving expressed TCRB sequences. The method was immunoSEQ multiplex PCR; TCRdb's version includes in-frame clones alone and lacks a portion of them. The sample comprises about 700,000 clones, around an eighth of which are singletons, and approximately 0.02% rests with the top ten. Their antigen targets remain unknown. Sequencing was performed on naive CD4+ T cells from blood. These receptors were collected from a young man with type 1 diabetes.

This clone turned up a few times. The chain couples TRBV28 to TRBJ2-7; the match to TRBD1 covers 12 bases. The V segment lost 10 bases and the J segment 7 bases; nucleotides outside the gene matches: 14. The CDR3 runs 15 residues. CDR1 is MDHEN, CDR2 SYDVKM, per germline. CDR3 DNA: TGTGCCACCATTCTTCCGGGACAGGGGGCGCGGGAGCAGTACTTC. Translation gives CATILPGQGAREQYF.

The J gene is TRBJ2-7, the V gene TRBV7-2; D gene uncertain. CDR3 length: 11 amino acids. Trimming shortened V by 4 bases and J by 5 bases, and 6 bases separated the two germline ends. CDR1 and CDR2 from the germline V gene are SGHTA and FQGNSA. CDR3 sequence: CASSSRHEQYF. CDR3 nucleotides: TGTGCCAGCAGCTCCAGGCACGAGCAGTACTTC.

J is TRBJ1-5 and V is TRBV10-3; TRBD1 is a possible D gene (5 bases). CDR1 is ENHRY, CDR2 SYGVKD, per germline. The germline V and J ends were trimmed by 3 bases and 1 base, with 7 bases remaining between them. This CDR3 has 14 amino acids. The CDR3 bases are TGTGCCATCAGTGACAGGGTGAGCAATCAGCCCCAGCATTTT. This codes for CAISDRVSNQPQHF.

This clone occurred a few times. This sequence joins TRBV7-2 and TRBJ1-2, with 8 bases identical to TRBD1. The V segment lost 4 bases and the J segment 4 bases; nucleotides outside the gene matches: 5. This CDR3 has 14 amino acids. Germline V CDR1 and CDR2: SGHTA, FQGNSA. CDR3 sequence (DNA): TGTGCCAGCAGCTCACCACAGGGGGGCTATGGCTACACCTTC. This encodes CASSSPQGGYGYTF.

In DNA, the CDR3 is TGTGCCAGCAGTGAACCCCAAGGGGACACCTCTGGCTACACCTTC. Translating it yields CASSEPQGDTSGYTF. This chain connects TRBV6-1 to TRBJ1-2; tentatively, D is TRBD1 (6 bases). Trimming stripped 2 bases from V and 7 bases from J, with 17 bases between. The germline CDR1 and CDR2 sequences are MNHNS and SASEGT. This CDR3 comprises 15 residues.

The chain employs TRBV2 and TRBJ1-6, with TRBD1 identical over 9 bases. J gave up 10 bases and V 3 bases, and 7 bases lay outside the gene matches. The germline V gene encodes CDR1 SNHLY and CDR2 FYNNEI. The length of the CDR3 is 15 residues. This CDR3 reads CASSEGGQGSSPLHF. The CDR3 DNA reads TGTGCCAGCAGTGAGGGGGGACAGGGAAGCTCACCCCTCCACTTT.

The chain employs TRBV11-3 and TRBJ1-2; D remains unclear. Trimming shortened V by 3 bases and J by 3 bases, and 8 bases separated the two germline ends. This CDR3 contains 13 residues. Germline CDR1 and CDR2: SGHNT and YENEEA. Here the CDR3 reads CASSLSGHYGYTF. DNA of the CDR3: TGTGCCAGCAGCTTGAGTGGCCACTATGGCTACACCTTC.

This sequence joins TRBV7-8 and TRBJ2-2; D not resolved. The germline V gene has CDR1 SGHVS and CDR2 FQNEAQ. Trimming shortened V by 2 bases and J by 4 bases, and 5 bases separated the two germline ends. The CDR3 extends over 13 amino acids. CDR3 in amino acids: CASSLRVTGELFF. As DNA, the CDR3 is TGTGCCAGCAGCTTACGAGTCACCGGGGAGCTGTTTTTT.

The CDR3 here is CASSPEPQTYEQYF. CDR3 sequence (DNA): TGTGCCAGCAGCCCGGAACCCCAGACCTACGAGCAGTACTTC. The J gene is TRBJ2-7, the V gene TRBV6-5; D is unclear. V was trimmed by 6 bases and J by 2 bases, leaving 14 bases between them. Germline CDR1 and CDR2: MNHEY and SVGAGI. The CDR3 loop spans 14 amino acids.

This chain uses TRBV30 with TRBJ2-5, with no clear D. Germline assignment: CDR1 GTSNPN and CDR2 SVGIG (reference sequence). This CDR3 is built from 12 residues. Trimming stripped 4 bases from V and 1 base from J, with 7 bases between. CDR3 nucleotides: TGTGCCTGGAATGCGGCCCAAGAGACCCAGTACTTC. Amino acids: CAWNAAQETQYF.